Following are 11 T cell receptor beta chains from one sample sequenced in a study of T-cell reconstitution after alpha-beta-depleted transplantation in children. For TCRbeta, the library was prepared with unique molecular identifiers. TCRdb passed the PCR reads through MiXCR, listing each CDR3 protein once. The sample has approximately 640,000 distinct CDR3 sequences, roughly 17% seen once. The material was PBMCs from the stem cell graft donor, obtained from the stem cell graft. The source of these receptors is a human donor who donated a stem cell graft to a child with acute myeloid leukemia.

The chain joins TRBV30 to TRBJ1-4; tentatively, D is TRBD1 (6 bases). CDR3 length: 15 residues. Trimming took off 3 bases at V and 2 bases at J, with 13 bases between the two ends. The germline CDR1 and CDR2 sequences are GTSNPN and SVGIG (reference sequence). This CDR3 reads CAWRQGTITNEKLFF. Here the CDR3 DNA reads TGTGCCTGGAGACAGGGAACGATCACTAATGAAAAACTGTTTTTT.

This clonotype was seen repeatedly, ten times or more. The chain couples TRBV5-1 to TRBJ1-2; D unclear. The germline V gene has CDR1 SGHRS and CDR2 YFSETQ. The V and J ends lost 1 base and 6 bases respectively, with 13 bases between them. This CDR3 comprises 14 residues. The chain's CDR3 is CASSLRPGSDGYTF. The DNA for the CDR3 is TGCGCCAGCAGCTTGCGGCCAGGCTCCGATGGCTACACCTTC.

The chain combines TRBV7-9 with TRBJ2-7, with D uncertain. V lost 1 base, J lost 5 bases, and 6 bases lay in between. The germline gives CDR1 SEHNR, CDR2 FQNEAQ (reference sequence). The CDR3 is made up of 12 amino acids. This CDR3 reads CASSLVGNEQYV. The CDR3 nucleotides are TGTGCCAGCAGCTTAGTGGGAAACGAGCAGTACGTC.

The chain joins TRBV29-1 to TRBJ2-3; 7 nucleotides match TRBD2. V lost 6 bases and J lost 1; bases outside the gene matches: 10. The CDR3 consists of 15 residues. Germline assignment: CDR1 SQVTM and CDR2 ANQGSEA. This chain's CDR3 is CSVETEAGGTDTQYF. The CDR3 nucleotides are TGCAGCGTAGAAACAGAGGCGGGGGGCACAGATACGCAGTATTTT.

The V gene is TRBV3-1, the J gene TRBJ2-3; 9 positions match TRBD2. After removal of 1 base from V and 5 bases from J, the junction contained 4 bases not matched to a gene. The CDR3 length is 15 residues. CDR1 LGHDT and CDR2 YNNKEL come from the germline V gene (reference sequence). CDR3 sequence: CASSQVAGGGDTQYF. In DNA, the CDR3 is TGTGCCAGCAGCCAAGTCGCGGGGGGGGGAGATACGCAGTATTTT.

Of note for this clonotype: One end of the junction is discordant with germline, which a read error may explain. V usage is TRBV7-2 and J usage is TRBJ2-1, with TRBD1 matching over 8 bases. This CDR3 has 15 amino acids. Germline lookup yields CDR1 SGHTA and CDR2 FQGNSA. The CDR3 sequence is CASSLATGEVNEQFF. The CDR3 nucleotides read TGTGCCAGCAGCCTAGCGACAGGGGAGGTCAATGAGCAGTTCTTC.

This clonotype was found a few times. V and J are TRBV7-9 and TRBJ1-2; D gene unclear. Between the trimmed V and J ends, which lost 5 bases and 7 bases, there was a span of 17 bases. CDR1 and CDR2 (germline): SEHNR, FQNEAQ (reference sequence). The CDR3 runs to 14 residues. CDR3 sequence: CASSPRRMVFGYTF. The CDR3 nucleotides are TGTGCCAGCAGCCCTAGACGGATGGTTTTTGGCTACACCTTC.

This clonotype occurred many times. The chain uses TRBV12-3 or TRBV12-4 and TRBJ2-7; D not resolved. The CDR3 is made up of 14 amino acids. Trimming removed 1 base at V and 2 bases at J, with 9 bases between. The CDR3 DNA sequence: TGTGCCAGCAGTTTAGGGACGGCGACCTACGAGCAGTACGTC. Its protein is CASSLGTATYEQYV.

This clonotype came up many times. The rearrangement joins TRBV20-1 to TRBJ1-5; the D is unclear. In germline, CDR1 is DFQATT, CDR2 SNEGSKA (reference sequence). V was pared by 0 bases and J by 7 bases, with 13 bases between. This CDR3 region has 14 residues. The CDR3 is CSARDGVGGQPQHF. The CDR3, as DNA: TGCAGTGCTAGAGATGGGGTTGGAGGACAGCCCCAGCATTTT.

This clonotype was seen many times. The chain carries TRBV5-6 and TRBJ1-6; 9 bases align to TRBD1. CDR3 size: 16 residues. Germline V gene data show CDR1 as SGHDT and CDR2 as YYEEEE. The V and J ends lost 4 bases and 7 bases, in that order; junction bases with no gene match: 9. The CDR3 coding sequence is TGTGCCAGCAGCGTTCCGGGACAGGGAAAAAATTCACCCCTCCACTTT. The encoded protein is CASSVPGQGKNSPLHF.

This chain connects TRBV7-9 to TRBJ1-4, with D perhaps TRBD1 (6 bases). V lost 6 bases to trimming and J lost 2 bases, with 19 bases between them. CDR1 SEHNR and CDR2 FQNEAQ come from the germline V gene (reference sequence). The CDR3 has 17 amino acids. The CDR3 sequence: CASSGGTGPGTNEKLFF. The CDR3 nucleotides read TGTGCCAGCAGTGGAGGCACAGGGCCGGGGACTAATGAAAAACTGTTTTTT.